These T cell receptor beta chains were read from a single sample in a study of early T cells in non-severe SARS-CoV-2 infection. TCRdb itself ran the 5' RACE reads through MiXCR, one entry per CDR3 protein. The repertoire holds 70,000 to 85,000 distinct CDR3 sequences, 10% to 15% seen once, with about 3.9% in the top ten. What was sequenced was whole blood. All receptors come from an adult who was a healthcare worker with PCR-confirmed SARS-CoV-2 infection or an uninfected control (not recorded which). The CDR3 runs from the conserved cysteine through the conserved F or W. Each record gives: J gene, D gene, V gene, clone size, CDR3 DNA, CDR3 protein. D genes are given only for firm matches. Some rows mark clone size as missing; the rest say once, few, many or name a class of expanded clone.

TRBJ2-2 NA TRBV3-1 few TGTGCCAGCAGCCAAGTTAGCGGGGAGCTGTTTTTT CASSQVSGELFF
TRBJ2-5 NA TRBV7-7 NA TGTGCCAGCAGCTTAGGAGGGGATCAAGAGACCCAGTACTTC CASSLGGDQETQYF
TRBJ2-1 NA TRBV27 NA TGTGCCAGCAGTTCTATAGAGAGGGAGCAGTTCTTC CASSSIEREQFF
TRBJ2-2 NA TRBV20-1 NA TGCAGTGCTCCCCGCCTAGGTGGGGCCGGGGAGCTGTTTTTT CSAPRLGGAGELFF
TRBJ2-7 TRBD2 TRBV7-9 many TGTGCCAGCAGCCGCGGGGGATACGAGCAGTACTTC CASSRGGYEQYF
TRBJ1-1 NA TRBV9 NA TGTGCCAGCAGCGGGACTTACGGGAACACTGAAGCTTTCTTT CASSGTYGNTEAFF
TRBJ1-1 NA TRBV29-1 NA TGCAGCGTCGTCGGGGCTAGGATTGAAGCTTTCTTT CSVVGARIEAFF
TRBJ2-7 TRBD2 TRBV28 NA TGTGCCAGCAGGACGACTAGCGGGAGGGCCTACGAGCAGTACTTC CASRTTSGRAYEQYF
TRBJ1-4 NA TRBV28 NA TGTGCCAGCACCGGACAGTCCGCCGGTGAAAAACTGTTTTTT CASTGQSAGEKLFF
TRBJ2-3 NA TRBV6-5 NA TGTGCCAGCAGTTACATACGAGTCTTTAGCACAGATACGCAGTATTTT CASSYIRVFSTDTQYF
TRBJ2-7 NA TRBV20-1 many TGCAGTGCTAGAGATACAAGCGGCCCCTACGAGCAGTACTTC CSARDTSGPYEQYF
TRBJ2-2 NA TRBV28 NA TGTGCCAGCACTCCAGGGTGGAACGGGGAGCTGTTTTTT CASTPGWNGELFF
TRBJ1-5 TRBD1 TRBV20-1 few TGCAGTGCTAGAGATCTTCGGACAGGCGAATCAGGGCCCCAGCATTTT CSARDLRTGESGPQHF
TRBJ1-6 TRBD1 TRBV7-9 NA TGTGCCAGCAGGGGGCCGGGACAGGGATTGAATAATTCACCCCTCCACTTT CASRGPGQGLNNSPLHF
TRBJ1-2 NA TRBV5-1 NA TGCGCCACCAGGGACTCTACTAACTATGGCTACACCTTC CATRDSTNYGYTF
TRBJ2-3 TRBD2 TRBV12-3/TRBV12-4 few TGTGCCAGCACCCTGGGACTAGCCTCGTTCGGGGATACGCAGTATTTT CASTLGLASFGDTQYF
TRBJ2-2 TRBD1 TRBV25-1 NA TGTGCCAGCAGTGAATCGGGCAGGGGGCGATCCGGGGAGCTGTTTTTT CASSESGRGRSGELFF
TRBJ1-2 TRBD1 TRBV6-5 few TGTGCCAGCAGTTTAGGGACAGGGCTTCAGGGCTACACCTTC CASSLGTGLQGYTF
TRBJ2-5 NA TRBV3-1 NA TGTGCCAGCAGCCCCGTAGGAGTATCAGAGACCCAGTACTTC CASSPVGVSETQYF
TRBJ1-1 TRBD1 TRBV2 NA TGTGCCAGCAGGCGACAGGGAGCGAACACTGAAGCTTTCTTT CASRRQGANTEAFF
TRBJ2-7 NA TRBV5-1 many TGCGCCAGCAGCACCAGACACGCAGGGGAGCAGTACTTC CASSTRHAGEQYF
TRBJ2-4 NA TRBV29-1 few TGCAGCACTTCTCAGGGGAACATTCAGTACTTC CSTSQGNIQYF
TRBJ2-1 NA TRBV28 NA TGTGCCGGCAGTCCAGACTCGTATGAGCAGTTCTTC CAGSPDSYEQFF
TRBJ2-1 TRBD1 TRBV19 few TGTGCCAGTAGCGCGGACAGGGGGCTGGCCGATGAGCAGTTCTTC CASSADRGLADEQFF
TRBJ2-7 TRBD2 TRBV20-1 many TGCAGTGCTAGAGATCGGAGACTAGCGGGAGACGAGCAGTACTTC CSARDRRLAGDEQYF
TRBJ2-1 NA TRBV7-2 many TGTGCCAGCAGCTTAATCCCCGAAAGGGGAGAGCAGTTCTTC CASSLIPERGEQFF
TRBJ1-2 NA TRBV28 many TGTGCCAGCAGTTTAAACCCCCCAGGGGTTGGCTACACCTTC CASSLNPPGVGYTF